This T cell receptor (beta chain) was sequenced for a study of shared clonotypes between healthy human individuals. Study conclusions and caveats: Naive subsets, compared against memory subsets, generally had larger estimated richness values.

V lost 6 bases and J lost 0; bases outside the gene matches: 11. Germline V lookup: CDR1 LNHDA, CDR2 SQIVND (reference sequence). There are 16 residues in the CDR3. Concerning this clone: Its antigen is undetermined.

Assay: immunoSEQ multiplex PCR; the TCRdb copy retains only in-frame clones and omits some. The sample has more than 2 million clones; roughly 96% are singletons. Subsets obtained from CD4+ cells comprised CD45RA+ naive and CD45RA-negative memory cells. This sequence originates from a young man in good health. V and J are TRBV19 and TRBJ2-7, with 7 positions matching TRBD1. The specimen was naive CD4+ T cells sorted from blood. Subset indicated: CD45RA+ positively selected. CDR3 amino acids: CASSTSGTVLSYEQYF. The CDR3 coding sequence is TGTGCCAGTAGCACCTCCGGGACAGTGCTCTCCTACGAGCAGTACTTC.